This T cell receptor beta chain was found in a study of cytomegalovirus exposure and HLA in healthy donors. Study-wide context: Of about 390 genotyped donors, more than 75% grouped in the Caucasian-associated ancestry cluster.

60 Vbeta and 13 Jbeta primers were used in PCR. Sequencing was performed with immunoSEQ multiplex PCR; in TCRdb, only in-frame clones are kept and a portion is missing. The repertoire holds under 200,000 clones, with roughly 70% as singletons. The CDR3 consists of 13 residues. In germline, CDR1 is LGHNT, CDR2 FRNRAP. V lost 6 bases to trimming and J lost 10 bases; unmatched junction nucleotides: 11. This clone occurred once. The sample was PBMCs. V is TRBV12-5 and J is TRBJ1-1; 7 nucleotides agree with TRBD1. This TCR was sampled from a woman in her thirties in good health and CMV-seronegative. The CDR3 DNA reads TGTGCTAGTGGGGTCGGGGACAGCGGTAGAGCTTTCTTT. It codes for CASGVGDSGRAFF.